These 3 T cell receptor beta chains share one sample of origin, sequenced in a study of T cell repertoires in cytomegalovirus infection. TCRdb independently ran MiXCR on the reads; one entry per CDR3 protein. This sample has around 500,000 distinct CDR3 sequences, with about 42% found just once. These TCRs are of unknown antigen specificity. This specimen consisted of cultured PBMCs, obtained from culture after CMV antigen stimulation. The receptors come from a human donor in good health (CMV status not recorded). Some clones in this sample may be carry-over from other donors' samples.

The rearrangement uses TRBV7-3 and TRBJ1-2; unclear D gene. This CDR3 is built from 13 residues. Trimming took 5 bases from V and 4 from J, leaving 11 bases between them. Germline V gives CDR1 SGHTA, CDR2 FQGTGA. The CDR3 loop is CASSPPQTYGYTF. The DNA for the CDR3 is TGTGCCAGCAGCCCCCCACAGACCTATGGCTACACCTTC.

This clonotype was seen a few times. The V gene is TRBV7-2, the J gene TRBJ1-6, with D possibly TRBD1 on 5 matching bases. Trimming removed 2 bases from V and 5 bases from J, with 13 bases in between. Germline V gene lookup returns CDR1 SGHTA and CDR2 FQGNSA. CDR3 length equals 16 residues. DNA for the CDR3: TGTGCCAGCAGCTTACGGAGGCAGGGACATAATTCACCCCTCCACTTT. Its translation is CASSLRRQGHNSPLHF. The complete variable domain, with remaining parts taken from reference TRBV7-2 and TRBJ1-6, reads GAGVSQSPSNKVTEKGKDVELRCDPISGHTALYWYRQSLGQGLEFLIYFQGNSAPDKSGLPSDRFSAERTGGSVSTLTIQRTQQEDSAVYLCASSLRRQGHNSPLHFGNGTRLTVT.

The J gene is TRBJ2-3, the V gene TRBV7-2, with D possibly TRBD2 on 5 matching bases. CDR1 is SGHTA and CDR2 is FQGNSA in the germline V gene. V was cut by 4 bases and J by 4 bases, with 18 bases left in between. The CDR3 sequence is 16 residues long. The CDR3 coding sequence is TGTGCCAGCAGCTCCAGGACGGGGATAGGCGCAGATACGCAGTATTTT. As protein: CASSSRTGIGADTQYF. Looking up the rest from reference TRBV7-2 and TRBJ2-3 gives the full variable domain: GAGVSQSPSNKVTEKGKDVELRCDPISGHTALYWYRQSLGQGLEFLIYFQGNSAPDKSGLPSDRFSAERTGGSVSTLTIQRTQQEDSAVYLCASSSRTGIGADTQYFGPGTRLTVL.